This record concerns one TCR beta chain sequence. This sequence may be a read error, since a much larger clone differs from it by one base. This entry belongs to a study of tumor-infiltrating lymphocytes in primary liver carcinoma. The CDR3 is 18 residues long. The germline V gene has CDR1 SGHVS and CDR2 FQNEAQ. The authors made TCR beta cDNA from approximately 490 ng total RNA with a constant-region primer. ARM-PCR, slightly modified, supplied the TCR beta libraries through three nested multiplex PCR rounds. For 10 cycles apiece, the opening two PCR rounds ran with TRBV1-TRBV30 forward primers and a C-beta reverse primer. TCRdb recomputed calls from the multiplex PCR reads with MiXCR, one row per CDR3 protein. The data hold roughly 25,000 distinct CDR3 sequences, with roughly 78% observed a single time. RNA and DNA were co-extracted from approximately 20-30 mg of unsorted bulk tissue.

Sample: liver tumor tissue from sampling region 3. This sample's subset: tumor region T3, left-lateral pole. The chain joins TRBV7-8 to TRBJ2-1; D possibly uses TRBD1 or TRBD2 (5 bases each). The sequence came from a man in his forties or fifties with primary liver carcinoma and hepatitis B virus infection. The CDR3: CADSPLGGSAVSYNEQFF. The DNA for the CDR3 is TGCGCCGACAGCCCGCTTGGAGGCTCAGCGGTCTCCTACAATGAGCAGTTCTTC.